The clone carrying this TCR beta chain was found a few times. The antigen remains unidentified. A second PCR, run for about 6 to 11 cycles, used a sample-barcoded 5' primer plus a J-beta primer mix. Tagging of each cDNA molecule was performed by a template-switch adaptor with 12 random nucleotides. TCRdb processed the 5' RACE reads anew with MiXCR; each CDR3 protein has one entry. The sample gives about 680,000 distinct CDR3 sequences, around half of which show up once; roughly 30% is in the top ten. This CDR3 comprises 16 residues. The J segment lost 3 bases and the V segment lost 0 bases, leaving 5 bases of the junction unmatched. Germline V gene sequence: CDR1 LGHNA, CDR2 YNFKEQ. The sample, about 10 milliliters of peripheral blood, was drawn from each donor. The data stem from a study of blood T cells in healthy people across ages. Whole-study findings and limits: Naive CD4+ cell counts and diversity both ran higher in long-lived than in aged donors.

This sequence was found in a woman aged 55-70 years in good health. The chain links TRBV4-2 to TRBJ2-7; 10 bases line up with TRBD2. The sequenced sample consisted of blood. CDR3 in amino acids: CASSQEGGLASYEQYF. The CDR3 DNA reads as TGTGCCAGCAGCCAAGAGGGGGGACTAGCGAGCTACGAGCAGTACTTC.